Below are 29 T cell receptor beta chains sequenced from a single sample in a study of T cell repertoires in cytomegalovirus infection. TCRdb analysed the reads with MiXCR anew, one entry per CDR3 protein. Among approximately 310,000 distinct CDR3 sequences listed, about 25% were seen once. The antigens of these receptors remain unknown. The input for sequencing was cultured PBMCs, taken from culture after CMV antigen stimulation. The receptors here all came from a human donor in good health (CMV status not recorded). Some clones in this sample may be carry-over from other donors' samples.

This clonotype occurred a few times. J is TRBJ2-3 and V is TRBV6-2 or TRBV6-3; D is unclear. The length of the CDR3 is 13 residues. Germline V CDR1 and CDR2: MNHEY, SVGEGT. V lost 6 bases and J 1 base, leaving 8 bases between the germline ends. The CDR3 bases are TGTGCCAGCAGGTCTACAGGCACAGATACGCAGTATTTT. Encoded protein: CASRSTGTDTQYF.

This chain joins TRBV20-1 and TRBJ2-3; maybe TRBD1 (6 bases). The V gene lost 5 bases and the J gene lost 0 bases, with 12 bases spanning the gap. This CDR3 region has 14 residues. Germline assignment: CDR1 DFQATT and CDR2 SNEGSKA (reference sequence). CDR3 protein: CSAGRTASTDTQYF. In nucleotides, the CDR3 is TGCAGTGCTGGTAGGACAGCTAGCACAGATACGCAGTATTTT.

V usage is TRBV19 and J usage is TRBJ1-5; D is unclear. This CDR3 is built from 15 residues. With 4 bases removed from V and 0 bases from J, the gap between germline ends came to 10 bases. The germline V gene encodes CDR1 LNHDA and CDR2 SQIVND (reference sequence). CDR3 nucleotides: TGTGCCAGTAGTACGGACTATTATAGCAATCAGCCCCAGCATTTT. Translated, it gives CASSTDYYSNQPQHF.

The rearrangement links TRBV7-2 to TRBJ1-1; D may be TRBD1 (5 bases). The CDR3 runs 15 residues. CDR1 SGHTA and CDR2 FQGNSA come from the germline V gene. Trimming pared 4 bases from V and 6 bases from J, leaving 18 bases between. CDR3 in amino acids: CASSSSRVGSAEAFF. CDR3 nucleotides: TGTGCCAGCAGCTCATCCAGGGTGGGGAGCGCTGAAGCTTTCTTT.

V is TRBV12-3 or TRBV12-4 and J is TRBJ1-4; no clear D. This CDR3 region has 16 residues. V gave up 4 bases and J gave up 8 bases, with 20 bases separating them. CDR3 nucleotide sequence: TGTGCCAGCAGTTCCCAGACATCTCCAAAAGGGGAAAAACTGTTTTTT. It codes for CASSSQTSPKGEKLFF.

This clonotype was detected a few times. CDR3 sequence reads: CASSSKQNTEAFF. CDR3 DNA: TGTGCCAGCAGCTCCAAACAAAACACTGAAGCTTTCTTT. The chain is built from TRBV7-9 and TRBJ1-1; D gene uncertain. Germline V gives CDR1 SEHNR, CDR2 FQNEAQ (reference sequence). V lost 4 bases and J lost 2, with 8 bases in between. CDR3 length equals 13 residues.

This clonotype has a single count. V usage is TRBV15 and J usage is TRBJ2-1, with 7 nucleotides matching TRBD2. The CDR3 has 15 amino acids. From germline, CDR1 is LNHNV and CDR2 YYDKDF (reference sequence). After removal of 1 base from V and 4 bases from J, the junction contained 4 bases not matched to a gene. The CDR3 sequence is CATSRVNGGYNEQFF. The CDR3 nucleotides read TGTGCCACCAGCAGAGTAAACGGGGGGTACAATGAGCAGTTCTTC. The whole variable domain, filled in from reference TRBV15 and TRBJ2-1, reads DAMVIQNPRYQVTQFGKPVTLSCSQTLNHNVMYWYQQKSSQAPKLLFHYYDKDFNNEADTPDNFQSRRPNTSFCFLDIRSPGLGDTAMYLCATSRVNGGYNEQFFGPGTRLTVL.

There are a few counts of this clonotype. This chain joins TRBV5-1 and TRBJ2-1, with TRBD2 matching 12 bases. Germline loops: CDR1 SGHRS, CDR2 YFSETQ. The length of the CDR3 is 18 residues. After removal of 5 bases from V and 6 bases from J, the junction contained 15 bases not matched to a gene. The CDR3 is CASRLLAGGPTVSNEQFF. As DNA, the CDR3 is TGCGCCAGCAGACTCCTAGCGGGAGGGCCGACAGTTAGCAATGAGCAGTTCTTC.

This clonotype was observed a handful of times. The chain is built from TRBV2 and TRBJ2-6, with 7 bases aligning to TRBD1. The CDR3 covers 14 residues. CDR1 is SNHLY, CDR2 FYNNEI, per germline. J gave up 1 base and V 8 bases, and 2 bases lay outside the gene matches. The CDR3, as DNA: TGTGCCAGCCAGACAGGGTCTGGGGCCAACGTCCTGACTTTC. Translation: CASQTGSGANVLTF.

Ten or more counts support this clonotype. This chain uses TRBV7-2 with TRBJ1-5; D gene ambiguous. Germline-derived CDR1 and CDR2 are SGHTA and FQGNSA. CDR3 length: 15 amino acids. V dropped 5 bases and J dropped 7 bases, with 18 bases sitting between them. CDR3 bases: TGTGCCAGCAGCCCCCGCGGCGCGTCCCCGCAGCCCCAGCATTTT. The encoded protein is CASSPRGASPQPQHF.

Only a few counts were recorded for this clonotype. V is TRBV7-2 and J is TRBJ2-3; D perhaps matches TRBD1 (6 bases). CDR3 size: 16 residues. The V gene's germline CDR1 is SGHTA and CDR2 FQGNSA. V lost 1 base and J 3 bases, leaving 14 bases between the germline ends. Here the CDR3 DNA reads TGTGCCAGCAGCTTAGGCGGAGTCAGGGGAACAGATACGCAGTATTTT. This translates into CASSLGGVRGTDTQYF. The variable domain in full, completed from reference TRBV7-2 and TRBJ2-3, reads GAGVSQSPSNKVTEKGKDVELRCDPISGHTALYWYRQSLGQGLEFLIYFQGNSAPDKSGLPSDRFSAERTGGSVSTLTIQRTQQEDSAVYLCASSLGGVRGTDTQYFGPGTRLTVL.

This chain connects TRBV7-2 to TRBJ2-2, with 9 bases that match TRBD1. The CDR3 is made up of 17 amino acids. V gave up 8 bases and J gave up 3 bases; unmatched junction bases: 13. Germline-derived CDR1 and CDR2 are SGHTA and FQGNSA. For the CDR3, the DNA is TGTGCCAGCCGGTTAACCAGGACAGGGGTGGACACCGGGGAGCTGTTTTTT. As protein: CASRLTRTGVDTGELFF.

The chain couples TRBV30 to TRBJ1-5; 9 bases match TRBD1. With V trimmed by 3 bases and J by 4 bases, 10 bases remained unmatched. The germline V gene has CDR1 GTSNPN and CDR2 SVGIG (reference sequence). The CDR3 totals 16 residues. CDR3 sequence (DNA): TGTGCCTGGAGCCCCGTAGGGACAGGGAGGAATCAGCCCCAGCATTTT. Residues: CAWSPVGTGRNQPQHF. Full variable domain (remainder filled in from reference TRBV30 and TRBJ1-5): SQTIHQWPATLVQPVGSPLSLECTVEGTSNPNLYWYRQAAGRGLQLLFYSVGIGQISSEVPQNLSASRPQDRQFILSSKKLLLSDSGFYLCAWSPVGTGRNQPQHFGDGTRLSIL.

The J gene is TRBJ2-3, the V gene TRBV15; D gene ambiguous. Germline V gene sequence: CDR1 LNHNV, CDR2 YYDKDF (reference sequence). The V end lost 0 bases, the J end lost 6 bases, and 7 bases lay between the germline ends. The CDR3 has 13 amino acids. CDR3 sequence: CATSRDLVDTQYF. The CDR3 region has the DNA TGTGCCACCAGCAGAGATTTAGTGGATACGCAGTATTTT.

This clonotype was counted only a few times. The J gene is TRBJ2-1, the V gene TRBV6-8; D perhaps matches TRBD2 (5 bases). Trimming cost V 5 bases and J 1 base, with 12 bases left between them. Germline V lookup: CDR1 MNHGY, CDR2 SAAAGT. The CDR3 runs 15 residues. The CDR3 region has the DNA TGTGCCAGCAGTCCCATTGAGGGTTCCTACAATGAGCAGTTCTTC. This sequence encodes CASSPIEGSYNEQFF.

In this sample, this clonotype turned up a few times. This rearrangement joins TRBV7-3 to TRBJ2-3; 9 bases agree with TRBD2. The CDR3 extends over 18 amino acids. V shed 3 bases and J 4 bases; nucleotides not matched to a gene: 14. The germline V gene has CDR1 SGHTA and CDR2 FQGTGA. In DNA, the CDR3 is TGTGCCAGCAGCTTCCTCGGCCTTGGGGCGGGAGGGGCAGATACGCAGTATTTT. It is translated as CASSFLGLGAGGADTQYF.

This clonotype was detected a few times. The CDR3 spells CASRPPLAGAPDTQYF. CDR3 bases: TGTGCCAGCAGGCCCCCCCTAGCGGGAGCCCCAGATACGCAGTATTTT. This sequence joins TRBV6-2 or TRBV6-3 and TRBJ2-3, with 10 bases fitting TRBD2. CDR3 length: 16 residues. Germline V gene data show CDR1 as MNHEY and CDR2 as SVGEGT. With 6 bases clipped from V and 4 bases from J, the junction kept 10 bases outside the gene matches.

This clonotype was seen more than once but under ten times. The CDR3 bases are TGTGCCACCAGTCGGTCGGACACAGATACGCAGTATTTT. This encodes CATSRSDTDTQYF. The chain couples TRBV24-1 to TRBJ2-3; D ambiguous. The CDR3 sequence is 13 residues long. Trimming cost V 6 bases and J 2 bases, with 8 bases left between them. Germline CDR1 KGHDR, CDR2 SFDVKD.

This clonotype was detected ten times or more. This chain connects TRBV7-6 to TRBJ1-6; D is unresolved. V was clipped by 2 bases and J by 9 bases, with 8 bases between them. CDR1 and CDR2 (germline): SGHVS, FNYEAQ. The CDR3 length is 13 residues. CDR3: CASSLLEVSPLHF. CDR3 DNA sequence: TGTGCCAGCAGCTTATTAGAGGTTTCACCCCTCCACTTT.

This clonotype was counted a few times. The CDR3 coding sequence is TGTGCCAGCAAGAGGGGGACCGATGAGCAGTTCTTC. As protein: CASKRGTDEQFF. This rearrangement joins TRBV7-8 to TRBJ2-1; a possible D gene is TRBD1 (6 bases). Between the trimmed V and J ends, which lost 7 bases and 8 bases, there was a span of 12 bases. This CDR3 has 12 amino acids. CDR1 is SGHVS, CDR2 FQNEAQ, per germline.

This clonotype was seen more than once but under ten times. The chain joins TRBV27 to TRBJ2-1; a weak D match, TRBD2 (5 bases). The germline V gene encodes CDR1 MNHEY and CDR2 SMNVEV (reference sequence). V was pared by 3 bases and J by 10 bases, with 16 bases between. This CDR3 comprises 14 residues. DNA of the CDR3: TGTGCCAGCAGTTTCGCGGGCCCGGCCGAGGAGCAGTTCTTC. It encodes CASSFAGPAEEQFF.

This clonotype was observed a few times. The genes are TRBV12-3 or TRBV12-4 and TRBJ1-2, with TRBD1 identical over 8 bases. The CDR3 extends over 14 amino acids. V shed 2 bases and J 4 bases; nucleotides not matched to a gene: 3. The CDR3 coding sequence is TGTGCCAGCAGTTTACAGGGGGCCTTCTATGGCTACACCTTC. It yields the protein CASSLQGAFYGYTF.

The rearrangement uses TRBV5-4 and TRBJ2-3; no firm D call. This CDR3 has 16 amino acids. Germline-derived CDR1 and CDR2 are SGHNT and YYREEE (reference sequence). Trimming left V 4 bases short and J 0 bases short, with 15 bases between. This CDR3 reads CASSPDLVASTDTQYF. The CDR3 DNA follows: TGTGCCAGCAGCCCCGATTTAGTGGCAAGCACAGATACGCAGTATTTT.

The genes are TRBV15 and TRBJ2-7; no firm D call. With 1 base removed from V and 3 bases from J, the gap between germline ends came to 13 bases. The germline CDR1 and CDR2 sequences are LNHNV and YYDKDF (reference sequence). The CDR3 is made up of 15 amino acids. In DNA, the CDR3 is TGTGCCACCAGCAGAGGGAAGGGTATACGCTACGAGCAGTACGTC. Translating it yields CATSRGKGIRYEQYV.

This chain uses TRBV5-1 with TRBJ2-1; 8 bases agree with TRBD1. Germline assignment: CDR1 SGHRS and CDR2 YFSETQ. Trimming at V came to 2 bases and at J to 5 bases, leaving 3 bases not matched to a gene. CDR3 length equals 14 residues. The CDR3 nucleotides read TGCGCCAGCAGCTTTCGGGACAGGAACAATGAGCAGTTCTTC. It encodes CASSFRDRNNEQFF. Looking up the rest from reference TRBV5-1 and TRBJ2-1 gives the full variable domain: KAGVTQTPRYLIKTRGQQVTLSCSPISGHRSVSWYQQTPGQGLQFLFEYFSETQRNKGNFPGRFSGRQFSNSRSEMNVSTLELGDSALYLCASSFRDRNNEQFFGPGTRLTVL.

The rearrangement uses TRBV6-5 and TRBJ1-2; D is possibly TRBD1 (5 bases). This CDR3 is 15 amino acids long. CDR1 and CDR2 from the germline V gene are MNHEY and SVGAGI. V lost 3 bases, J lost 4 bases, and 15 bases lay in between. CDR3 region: CASSYRVSQGYGYTF. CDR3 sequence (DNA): TGTGCCAGCAGTTATAGGGTCTCGCAGGGCTATGGCTACACCTTC.

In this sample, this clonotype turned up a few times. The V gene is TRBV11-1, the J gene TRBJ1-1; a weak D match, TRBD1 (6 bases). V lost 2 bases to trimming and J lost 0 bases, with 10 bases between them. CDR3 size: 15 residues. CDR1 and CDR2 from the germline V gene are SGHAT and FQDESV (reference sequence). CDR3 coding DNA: TGTGCCAGCAGCTTACACCAGGGGCTGAACACTGAAGCTTTCTTT. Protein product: CASSLHQGLNTEAFF.

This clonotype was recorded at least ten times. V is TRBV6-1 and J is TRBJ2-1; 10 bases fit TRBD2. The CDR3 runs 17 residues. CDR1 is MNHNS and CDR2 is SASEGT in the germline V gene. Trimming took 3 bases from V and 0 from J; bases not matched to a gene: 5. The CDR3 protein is CASSEPSGGSSYNEQFF. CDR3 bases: TGTGCCAGCAGTGAGCCTAGCGGGGGAAGCTCCTACAATGAGCAGTTCTTC.

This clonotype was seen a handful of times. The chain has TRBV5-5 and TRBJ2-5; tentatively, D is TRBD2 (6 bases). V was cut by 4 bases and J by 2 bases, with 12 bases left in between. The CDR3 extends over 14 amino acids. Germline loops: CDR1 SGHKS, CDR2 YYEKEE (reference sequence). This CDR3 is CASSRGTSQETQYF. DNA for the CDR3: TGTGCCAGCAGCCGCGGGACTTCTCAAGAGACCCAGTACTTC. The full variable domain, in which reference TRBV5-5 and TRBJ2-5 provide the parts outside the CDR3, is DAGVTQSPTHLIKTRGQQVTLRCSPISGHKSVSWYQQVLGQGPQFIFQYYEKEERGRGNFPDRFSARQFPNYSSELNVNALLLGDSALYLCASSRGTSQETQYFGPGTRLLVL.